This T cell receptor beta chain was profiled in a study of T-cell reconstitution after alpha-beta-depleted transplantation in children. Preparing the TCRbeta library involved the use of unique molecular identifiers. TCRdb re-called the PCR reads through MiXCR, storing one row per CDR3 protein. The sample shows 350,000 to 450,000 distinct CDR3 sequences, 10% to 15% of them seen only once. This clonotype was seen at least ten times. Germline V gene lookup returns CDR1 SGHAT and CDR2 FQNNGV. The CDR3 loop spans 15 amino acids. V lost 5 bases, J lost 0 bases, and 12 bases lay in between. The specimen comprised PBMCs, sampled from the stem cell graft. The chain combines TRBV11-2 with TRBJ2-3, with D possibly being TRBD1 (5 bases). This sequence was found in a human donor who donated a stem cell graft to a child with Fanconi anemia. CDR3 in amino acids: CASSHWTTSTDTQYF. The CDR3 coding sequence is TGTGCCAGCAGCCACTGGACAACTAGCACAGATACGCAGTATTTT.